The rows below give T cell receptor beta chains drawn from one sample of a study of cytomegalovirus exposure and HLA in healthy donors. Assay: immunoSEQ multiplex PCR; the TCRdb copy retains only in-frame clones and omits some. The sample lists 170,000 or so clones, approximately 84% occurring once. Sequencing was performed on PBMCs. All receptors come from a girl aged 5-17 years in good health and CMV-seropositive. The CDR3 runs from the conserved cysteine through the conserved F or W. The D gene is left open where the match is weak. Expanded clones get a size class; other rows say once, few or many, or leave the size out.

>once|NA|TRBV7-9|TRBJ1-1
CASSLYSSQGNTEAFF
TGTGCCAGCAGCTTATACTCGTCACAGGGGAACACTGAAGCTTTCTTT
>NA|NA|TRBV2|TRBJ2-7
CASSEAEGGEQYF
TGTGCCAGCAGTGAAGCGGAAGGGGGCGAGCAGTACTTC
>NA|TRBD1|TRBV19|TRBJ1-1
CASSKDREGTEAFF
TGTGCCAGTAGTAAGGACAGGGAAGGGACTGAAGCTTTCTTT
>NA|TRBD1|TRBV5-1|TRBJ2-4
CASSLQGESKNIQYF
TGCGCCAGCAGCTTACAGGGGGAATCCAAAAACATTCAGTACTTC
>once|TRBD1|TRBV18|TRBJ1-2
CASSLTIWDSYGYTF
TGTGCCAGCTCACTTACGATTTGGGACAGCTATGGCTACACCTTC
>few|NA|TRBV7-2|TRBJ1-4
CASSLPRGQFNEKLFF
TGTGCCAGCAGCTTGCCCCGTGGGCAGTTTAATGAAAAACTGTTTTTT
>few|TRBD1|TRBV6-1|TRBJ1-6
CASSERAGTGGGSPLHF
TGTGCCAGCAGTGAAAGGGCCGGTACAGGGGGAGGTTCACCCCTCCACTTT
>NA|TRBD1|TRBV6-6|TRBJ1-2
CASSPQGDRDYGYTF
TGTGCCAGCAGCCCCCAGGGGGACAGGGACTATGGCTACACCTTC
>NA|TRBD1|TRBV6-1|TRBJ1-2
CASSGGTGDGYTF
TGTGCCAGCAGTGGGGGGACAGGGGATGGCTACACCTTC
>NA|NA|TRBV13|TRBJ2-1
CASSLSLTYNEQFF
TGTGCCAGCAGCTTGAGTCTTACGTACAATGAGCAGTTCTTC
>NA|TRBD2|TRBV29-1|TRBJ2-3
CSVAGLAGGGDTQYF
TGCAGCGTTGCAGGACTAGCGGGGGGCGGAGATACGCAGTATTTT
>NA|TRBD1|TRBV19|TRBJ1-5
CASSIQGAYSNQPQHF
TGTGCCAGTAGTATCCAGGGGGCGTATAGCAATCAGCCCCAGCATTTT
>once|TRBD1|TRBV27|TRBJ2-1
CASSRTGVTYNEQFF
TGTGCCAGCAGCCGTACAGGGGTAACCTACAATGAGCAGTTCTTC
>once|NA|TRBV29-1|TRBJ1-2
CSVEGQNYGYTF
TGCAGCGTTGAAGGGCAGAACTATGGCTACACCTTC
>NA|NA|TRBV28|TRBJ2-6
CASSRQVGTGANVLTF
TGTGCCAGCAGTCGACAGGTGGGAACTGGGGCCAACGTCCTGACTTTC
>NA|TRBD1|TRBV5-1|TRBJ2-4
CASSLGDRGIIIQYF
TGCGCCAGCAGCTTGGGGGACAGGGGTATTATCATTCAGTACTTC
>NA|TRBD1|TRBV30|TRBJ2-1
CAWSTGGYYNEQFF
TGTGCCTGGTCGACAGGGGGGTACTACAATGAGCAGTTCTTC
>NA|NA|TRBV19|TRBJ1-2
CASSATGYGCTF
TGTGCCAGTAGCGCTACAGGTTATGGCTGCACCTTC
>NA|NA|TRBV2|TRBJ2-1
CASSGGSHNEQFF
TGTGCCAGCAGCGGCGGGTCACACAATGAGCAGTTCTTC
>NA|NA|TRBV5-3|TRBJ1-1
CARSFTGYMNTEAFF
TGTGCCAGAAGCTTCACAGGTTACATGAACACTGAAGCTTTCTTT
>once|NA|TRBV15|TRBJ1-2
CATSSSAFVVGYTF
TGTGCCACCAGCAGTTCAGCGTTCGTAGTTGGCTACACCTTC
>NA|TRBD2|TRBV4-1|TRBJ2-5
CASSFFGLAGSETQYF
TGCGCCAGCAGCTTTTTCGGACTAGCGGGGTCAGAGACCCAGTACTTC
>NA|NA|TRBV7-6|TRBJ1-4
CASSLRENNEKLFF
TGTGCCAGCAGCTTACGAGAGAACAATGAAAAACTGTTTTTT
>few|NA|TRBV19|TRBJ1-4
CASSPQEQRNEKLFF
TGTGCCAGTAGTCCGCAGGAACAGAGAAATGAAAAACTGTTTTTT
>once|NA|TRBV7-8|TRBJ1-3
CASIRDTNSGNTIYF
TGTGCCAGCATCCGGGACACCAACTCTGGAAACACCATATATTTT
>NA|NA|TRBV30|TRBJ1-4
CAWSPRNEKLFF
TGTGCCTGGAGCCCGCGTAATGAAAAACTGTTTTTT
>NA|TRBD1|TRBV4-1|TRBJ2-5
CASSQAGTGGHQETQYF
TGCGCCAGCAGTCAAGCGGGGACAGGGGGACACCAAGAGACCCAGTACTTC
>NA|NA|TRBV5-4|TRBJ1-2
CASSSLGNYGYTF
TGTGCCAGCAGCTCGCTGGGCAACTATGGCTACACCTTC
>NA|TRBD1|TRBV2|TRBJ1-1
CAGTDRERAEAFF
TGTGCCGGAACGGACAGGGAGAGGGCTGAAGCTTTCTTT
>NA|NA|TRBV6-1|TRBJ1-2
CASSELSATYGYTF
TGTGCCAGCAGTGAATTGTCAGCGACCTATGGCTACACCTTC
>NA|TRBD1|TRBV18|TRBJ2-7
CASSQGTGDSYEQYF
TGTGCCAGCTCACAGGGGACAGGTGATTCCTACGAGCAGTACTTC
>NA|NA|TRBV27|TRBJ1-1
CASSLFNDGGRVTEAFF
TGTGCCAGCAGTTTATTTAACGACGGGGGGAGGGTTACTGAAGCTTTCTTT
>NA|TRBD1|TRBV7-2|TRBJ1-1
CASSFPTGKGEAFF
TGTGCCAGCAGCTTCCCGACAGGGAAGGGTGAAGCTTTCTTT
>NA|TRBD1|TRBV27|TRBJ2-7
CASSPRDRGSGASYEQYF
TGTGCCAGCAGTCCCAGGGACAGGGGTAGCGGGGCGTCCTACGAGCAGTACTTC
>NA|NA|TRBV18|TRBJ1-2
CASSPTVEQPSHGYTF
TGTGCCAGCTCACCAACGGTGGAACAGCCCTCCCATGGCTACACCTTC
>few|NA|TRBV27|TRBJ1-5
CASSPVYSNQPQHF
TGTGCCAGCAGTCCGGTGTATAGCAATCAGCCCCAGCATTTT
>few|NA|TRBV5-1|TRBJ1-4
CASSLDGATNEKLFF
TGCGCCAGCAGCTTAGACGGAGCAACTAATGAAAAACTGTTTTTT
>NA|TRBD1|TRBV14|TRBJ1-6
CASSQLTGGAGNSPLHF
TGTGCCAGCAGCCAACTAACAGGGGGCGCGGGTAATTCACCCCTCCACTTT
>NA|NA|TRBV5-8|TRBJ1-3
CASSSDSRNTIYF
TGTGCCAGCAGCTCGGACAGTCGAAACACCATATATTTT
>NA|TRBD1|TRBV19|TRBJ1-1
CARAPGTGQGDTEAFF
TGTGCCAGAGCCCCCGGCACGGGACAGGGAGACACTGAAGCTTTCTTT
>NA|NA|TRBV5-5|TRBJ1-4
CASSFGRANEKLFF
TGTGCCAGCAGCTTTGGCAGGGCGAATGAAAAACTGTTTTTT
>NA|NA|TRBV7-8|TRBJ1-2
CASSLAQGSYYGYTF
TGTGCCAGCAGCTTAGCGCAGGGCAGTTACTATGGCTACACCTTC
>medium-sized|NA|TRBV6-1|TRBJ1-6
CASSEIADNNSPLHF
TGTGCCAGCAGTGAAATTGCAGACAATAATTCACCCCTCCACTTT
>NA|NA|TRBV4-1|TRBJ1-5
CASSGGQRQPQHF
TGCGCCAGCAGCGGTGGACAGAGGCAGCCCCAGCATTTT
>NA|NA|TRBV7-2|TRBJ1-2
CASSPITGLLLYGYTF
TGTGCCAGCAGCCCCATTACAGGGTTACTACTCTATGGCTACACCTTC
>once|NA|TRBV9|TRBJ1-1
CASSVGGGSTEAFF
TGTGCCAGCAGCGTAGGGGGGGGGTCCACTGAAGCTTTCTTT
>NA|NA|TRBV4-1|TRBJ2-1
CASSQARQAEGWNEQFF
TGCGCCAGCAGCCAAGCCCGACAGGCTGAGGGGTGGAATGAGCAGTTCTTC
>NA|NA|TRBV6-6|TRBJ1-1
CATADLLYTEAFF
TGTGCCACCGCGGACTTACTTTACACTGAAGCTTTCTTT